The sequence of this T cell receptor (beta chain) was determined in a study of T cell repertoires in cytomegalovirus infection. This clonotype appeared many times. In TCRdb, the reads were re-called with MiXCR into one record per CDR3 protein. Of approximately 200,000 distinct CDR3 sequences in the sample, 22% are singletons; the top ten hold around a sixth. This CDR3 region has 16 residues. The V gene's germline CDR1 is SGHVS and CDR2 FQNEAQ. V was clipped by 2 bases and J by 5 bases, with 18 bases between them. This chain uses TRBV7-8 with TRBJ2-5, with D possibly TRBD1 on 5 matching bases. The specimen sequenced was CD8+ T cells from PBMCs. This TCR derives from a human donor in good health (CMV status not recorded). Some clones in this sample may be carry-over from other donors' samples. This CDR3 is CASSLTGQTLGETQYF. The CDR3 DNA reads TGTGCCAGCAGCTTAACCGGACAAACACTGGGGGAGACCCAGTACTTC.